These 30 T cell receptor beta chains share one sample of origin, sequenced in a study of human T cells and chemical hapten exposure. Time point defined: patch test 3, about 24 weeks after DPC sensitization. Treatment of the sample: therapeutic diphenylcyclopropenone sensitization with weekly scalp DPC. One entry per CDR3 protein results from TCRdb running MiXCR on the RACE reads. The top ten hold 2% to 2.5% of the sample, which has some 180,000 distinct CDR3 sequences, approximately 24% seen once. Sequences were derived from whole blood, sampled in connection with sensitization to the hapten diphenylcyclopropenone (DPC). Receptors originate from a woman between 40 and 55 years old with alopecia areata. Some clones in this sample may be carry-over from other donors' samples.

The chain is built from TRBV20-1 and TRBJ2-1; 9 nucleotides match TRBD2. Germline V gene lookup returns CDR1 DFQATT and CDR2 SNEGSKA (reference sequence). The CDR3 consists of 16 residues. Losses at the gene ends were 0 bases for V and 4 bases for J; bases not matched to a gene: 7. CDR3 residues: CSARDRVAGGYNEQFF. The CDR3, as DNA: TGCAGTGCTAGAGATAGGGTTGCGGGAGGGTACAATGAGCAGTTCTTC.

The rearrangement joins TRBV5-5 to TRBJ2-1; D perhaps matches TRBD1 (5 bases). Germline values: CDR1 SGHKS, CDR2 YYEKEE (reference sequence). V lost 6 bases to trimming and J lost 5 bases, with 15 bases between them. This CDR3 contains 14 residues. In nucleotides, the CDR3 is TGTGCCAGCACCCAACAGGCATGGGACAATGAGCAGTTCTTC. This codes for CASTQQAWDNEQFF.

This sequence joins TRBV20-1 and TRBJ2-7, with a tentative D call TRBD1 (6 bases). The CDR3 covers 11 residues. Trimming pared 7 bases from V and 2 bases from J, leaving 9 bases between. Germline assignment: CDR1 DFQATT and CDR2 SNEGSKA (reference sequence). CDR3 loop: CSVNRAYEQYF. Here the CDR3 DNA reads TGCAGTGTAAACAGGGCCTACGAGCAGTACTTC.

This clonotype was seen at least ten times. The chain employs TRBV28 and TRBJ2-7; no reliable D call. The CDR3 has 12 residues. Trimming cost V 6 bases and J 4 bases, with 10 bases left between them. Germline assignment: CDR1 MDHEN and CDR2 SYDVKM. This chain's CDR3 is CASSLSLYEQYF. As DNA, the CDR3 is TGTGCCAGCAGCCTCTCTCTTTACGAGCAGTACTTC.

The V gene is TRBV7-2, the J gene TRBJ2-7, with 14 nucleotides matching TRBD2. Germline CDR1 and CDR2: SGHTA and FQGNSA. V lost 5 bases, J lost 9 bases, and 6 bases stayed unmatched. This CDR3 is built from 14 residues. CDR3 loop: CASSPGTSGRGQYF. DNA for the CDR3: TGTGCCAGCAGCCCTGGGACTAGCGGGAGAGGGCAGTACTTC.

The rearrangement links TRBV7-9 to TRBJ2-5; possible D gene TRBD1, 5 bases. Trimming took 4 bases from V and 6 from J, leaving 15 bases between them. From germline, CDR1 is SEHNR and CDR2 FQNEAQ (reference sequence). The CDR3 runs 14 residues. The chain's CDR3 is CASSSFRVGQTQYF. CDR3 sequence (DNA): TGTGCCAGCAGCTCTTTCAGGGTTGGACAGACCCAGTACTTC.

The chain joins TRBV27 to TRBJ2-7; 8 nucleotides match TRBD1. Per the germline V gene, CDR1 is MNHEY and CDR2 is SMNVEV (reference sequence). Germline trimming cut 3 bases from V and 3 bases from J; bases unmatched to any gene: 4. The length of the CDR3 is 14 residues. The CDR3 sequence: CASSLFTGGYEQYF. The DNA for the CDR3 is TGTGCCAGCAGTTTGTTCACAGGGGGCTACGAGCAGTACTTC.

The chain couples TRBV6-6 to TRBJ2-7; D ambiguous. Per germline, CDR1 MNHNY and CDR2 SVGAGI (reference sequence). The CDR3 totals 12 residues. Deletions cut 8 bases from V and 2 bases from J, with 10 bases between. The CDR3 is CASHGGAYEQYF. The CDR3 DNA reads as TGTGCCAGCCACGGCGGCGCCTACGAGCAGTACTTC.

This clonotype was detected only once. The junction departs from the called germline gene at one end, perhaps through a read error. The J gene is TRBJ2-2, the V gene TRBV7-2, with 14 bases lining up with TRBD2. The germline gives CDR1 SGHTA, CDR2 FQGNSA. The CDR3 covers 16 residues. In nucleotides, the CDR3 is TGTGCCAGCAGTTTAGGACTAGCGGGAGGCGCCGGGGAGCTGTTTTTT. Its protein product is CASSLGLAGGAGELFF.

This clonotype has just a few counts. The CDR3 DNA sequence: TGCAGTGCTAGAGGGAAGAGCAAGTGGCAGTTCTTC. Translating it yields CSARGKSKWQFF. The rearrangement uses TRBV20-1 and TRBJ2-1; D not certain. Trimming cost V 1 base and J 12 bases, with 13 bases left between them. The CDR3 is 12 residues long. Germline V gives CDR1 DFQATT, CDR2 SNEGSKA (reference sequence).

The DNA for the CDR3 is TGCGCCAGCAGCTTGGGGGGGCCCGATGAGCAGTTCTTC. Protein product: CASSLGGPDEQFF. V usage is TRBV5-1 and J usage is TRBJ2-1; possible D gene TRBD1, 6 bases. The CDR3 length is 13 residues. Germline lookup yields CDR1 SGHRS and CDR2 YFSETQ. V lost 0 bases, J lost 8 bases, and 9 bases lay in between.

This clonotype was detected a few times. This rearrangement joins TRBV4-2 to TRBJ1-2, with 7 bases matching TRBD1. The CDR3 is made up of 16 amino acids. Germline V gene sequence: CDR1 LGHNA, CDR2 YNFKEQ. The J segment lost 4 bases and the V segment lost 1 base, leaving 9 bases of the junction unmatched. The CDR3 spells CASSQAGQGETYGYTF. The CDR3, as DNA: TGTGCCAGCAGCCAAGCGGGGCAGGGGGAGACCTATGGCTACACCTTC.

This clonotype has more than one count but fewer than ten. CDR3 loop: CAISDGGGGTEAFF. The CDR3 bases are TGTGCCATCAGTGACGGGGGGGGTGGCACTGAAGCTTTCTTT. This chain links TRBV10-3 with TRBJ1-1; D is perhaps TRBD1 (5 bases). The ends were cut back, 3 bases at V and 4 bases at J, with 12 bases in the middle. This CDR3 spans 14 amino acids. Germline V gene data show CDR1 as ENHRY and CDR2 as SYGVKD.

V is TRBV7-2 and J is TRBJ2-7; no clear D gene. Trimming took off 0 bases at V and 3 bases at J, with 9 bases between the two ends. Germline V gives CDR1 SGHTA, CDR2 FQGNSA. The CDR3 covers 14 residues. The CDR3 DNA reads as TGTGCCAGCAGCTTAGCTGTACTGGACTACGAGCAGTACTTC. This sequence encodes CASSLAVLDYEQYF.

A few counts support this clonotype. The CDR3 coding sequence is TGCAGTGCGAGAAGGAGGTCCTCTGGAAACACCATATATTTT. Amino acids: CSARRRSSGNTIYF. The chain is built from TRBV20-1 and TRBJ1-3; no reliable D call. CDR3 length: 14 amino acids. Germline V gene lookup returns CDR1 DFQATT and CDR2 SNEGSKA (reference sequence). Trimming removed 6 bases from V and 0 bases from J, with 12 bases in between.

The chain links TRBV29-1 to TRBJ1-1; TRBD1 agrees at 8 bases. Trimming took 7 bases from V and 1 from J; bases not matched to a gene: 5. The CDR3 spans 13 residues. Germline CDR1 is SQVTM and CDR2 is ANQGSEA. CDR3 bases: TGCAGCGCAGGGGGACAGGAGAACACTGAAGCTTTCTTT. Protein sequence: CSAGGQENTEAFF.

The chain's CDR3 is CASSLARLAVYNEQFF. In DNA form, the CDR3 reads TGTGCCAGCAGTTTAGCTCGACTAGCGGTCTACAATGAGCAGTTCTTC. The V call is TRBV12-3 or TRBV12-4, the J call TRBJ2-1; 9 bases agree with TRBD2. V lost 0 bases to trimming and J lost 3 bases; unmatched junction nucleotides: 3. The CDR3 length is 16 residues.

V gene TRBV4-3 combines with J gene TRBJ2-1; the D gene is possibly TRBD2 (6 bases). Per germline, CDR1 LGHNA and CDR2 YSLEER. The CDR3 length is 15 residues. Deletions cut 1 base from V and 8 bases from J, with 15 bases between. The CDR3 DNA is TGCGCCAGCAGCCAAGGGCCGGGAGCGGTCTATGAGCAGTTCTTC. Its protein product is CASSQGPGAVYEQFF.

V and J are TRBV24-1 and TRBJ1-5; TRBD1 matches at 8 bases. This CDR3 is built from 13 residues. CDR1 is KGHDR, CDR2 SFDVKD, per germline. The V and J ends lost 9 bases and 7 bases, in that order; junction bases with no gene match: 7. The CDR3, as DNA: TGTGCCACCTCGGACAGGGTGGGACAGCCCCAGCATTTT. Translated: CATSDRVGQPQHF.

The DNA of the CDR3 is TGTGCCAGCACTTCCTCTTCGGGGCCTAGGGGAAATGAGCAGTTCTTC. This codes for CASTSSSGPRGNEQFF. The chain couples TRBV6-2 or TRBV6-3 to TRBJ2-1, with D perhaps assigned TRBD1 or TRBD2 (5 bases each). Trimming stripped 7 bases from V and 7 bases from J, with 23 bases between. The CDR3 contains 16 residues. The germline V gene encodes CDR1 MNHEY and CDR2 SVGEGT.

This chain joins TRBV6-2 or TRBV6-3 and TRBJ2-1; 10 nucleotides match TRBD2. Germline V lookup: CDR1 MNHEY, CDR2 SVGEGT. The CDR3 runs 13 residues. V dropped 6 bases and J dropped 12; count of bases not matched to a gene: 8. Written as DNA, the CDR3 is TGTGCCAGCAGGCCCGGGACTAGCGTTCTGCAGTTCTTC. The encoded protein is CASRPGTSVLQFF.

This clonotype occurred a few times. V gene TRBV7-2 combines with J gene TRBJ1-4, with 7 bases aligning to TRBD1. Germline V lookup: CDR1 SGHTA, CDR2 FQGNSA. The ends lost 5 bases at V and 7 bases at J; junction bases unmatched: 10. There are 15 residues in the CDR3. The CDR3 region is CASSQRQGGTEKLFF. CDR3 coding DNA: TGTGCCAGCAGCCAGCGACAGGGCGGTACTGAAAAACTGTTTTTT.

This chain connects TRBV12-3 or TRBV12-4 to TRBJ1-3; TRBD1 might be the D (5 bases). V lost 7 bases and J 4 bases, leaving 20 bases between the germline ends. CDR3 length: 16 residues. CDR3 sequence: CASTIGDSGPGNTIYF. The CDR3 coding sequence is TGTGCCAGCACGATCGGGGACTCCGGACCCGGAAACACCATATATTTT.

This chain joins TRBV14 and TRBJ2-3; D remains ambiguous. Germline CDR1 reads SGHDN; CDR2 reads FVKESK. V dropped 0 bases and J dropped 0 bases, with 13 bases sitting between them. This CDR3 is 17 amino acids long. CDR3 nucleotide sequence: TGTGCCAGCAGCCAAGATCTTATCGGCCCTAGCACAGATACGCAGTATTTT. This encodes CASSQDLIGPSTDTQYF.

The V call is TRBV7-9, the J call TRBJ1-2; no definite D call. Trimming pared 8 bases from V and 8 bases from J, leaving 12 bases between. CDR3 length: 11 amino acids. Germline-derived CDR1 and CDR2 are SEHNR and FQNEAQ (reference sequence). CDR3 DNA sequence: TGTGCCAGCCAGAGGGAAGAAGGCTACACCTTC. Its protein product is CASQREEGYTF.

The chain employs TRBV6-2 or TRBV6-3 and TRBJ2-7; 8 nucleotides agree with TRBD1. The J segment lost 0 bases and the V segment lost 6 bases, leaving 10 bases of the junction unmatched. Germline CDR1 is MNHEY and CDR2 is SVGEGT. The length of the CDR3 is 16 residues. The CDR3 DNA reads as TGTGCCAGCAGCCGGGCAGGGGGCGGAAGCTCCTACGAGCAGTACTTC. This codes for CASSRAGGGSSYEQYF.

This clonotype was counted only a few times. This chain uses TRBV27 with TRBJ2-1, with 7 bases that match TRBD2. CDR1 is MNHEY and CDR2 is SMNVEV in the germline V gene (reference sequence). This CDR3 region has 14 residues. The J segment lost 7 bases and the V segment lost 3 bases, leaving 6 bases of the junction unmatched. CDR3: CASSLGGAWNEQFF. DNA of the CDR3: TGTGCCAGCAGTTTGGGAGGGGCTTGGAATGAGCAGTTCTTC.

Of note for this clonotype: Mismatch with germline at one junction end may stem from a read error. The chain is built from TRBV7-7 and TRBJ2-7, with D possibly matching TRBD1 (6 bases). CDR1 and CDR2 from the germline V gene are SSHAT and FNYEAQ (reference sequence). This CDR3 is 15 amino acids long. CDR3 nucleotides: TGTGCTAGCAGCTTAGCTCTGGACAGCTCCTACGAGCAGTACTTC. It specifies CASSLALDSSYEQYF.

In this sample, this clonotype turned up a few times. The V call is TRBV4-3, the J call TRBJ2-7; 7 bases are a match to TRBD2. CDR1 is LGHNA, CDR2 YSLEER, per germline. The CDR3 has 15 amino acids. V was pared by 3 bases and J by 2 bases, with 7 bases of the junction left unmatched. CDR3 coding DNA: TGCGCCAGCAGCCATCCTGCCGGACTAGCCTACGAGCAGTACTTC. This gives the protein CASSHPAGLAYEQYF.

There are many counts of this clonotype. The gene calls are TRBV7-2 and TRBJ2-3, with 13 bases aligning to TRBD2. Trimming removed 6 bases from V and 6 bases from J; junction bases left unmatched: 3. The germline gives CDR1 SGHTA, CDR2 FQGNSA. This CDR3 contains 14 residues. Here the CDR3 DNA reads TGTGCCAGCAGTGGACTAGCGGGAGCCGATACGCAGTATTTT. This translates into CASSGLAGADTQYF. Supplemented by reference TRBV7-2 and TRBJ2-3, the full variable domain reads GAGVSQSPSNKVTEKGKDVELRCDPISGHTALYWYRQSLGQGLEFLIYFQGNSAPDKSGLPSDRFSAERTGGSVSTLTIQRTQQEDSAVYLCASSGLAGADTQYFGPGTRLTVL.